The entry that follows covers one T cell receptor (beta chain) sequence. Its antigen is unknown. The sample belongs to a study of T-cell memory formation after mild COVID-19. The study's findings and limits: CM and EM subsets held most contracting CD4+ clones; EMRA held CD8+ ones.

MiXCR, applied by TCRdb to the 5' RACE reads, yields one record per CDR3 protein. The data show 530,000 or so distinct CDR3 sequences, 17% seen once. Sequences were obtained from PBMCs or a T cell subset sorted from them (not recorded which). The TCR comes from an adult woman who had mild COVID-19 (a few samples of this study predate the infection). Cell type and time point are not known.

CDR3: CASSRGGTGGEKLFF. CDR3 bases: TGTGCCAGCAGCCGCGGGGGGACAGGGGGGGAAAAACTGTTTTTT. The J gene is TRBJ1-4, the V gene TRBV5-4; 11 bases are a match to TRBD1. CDR1 is SGHNT and CDR2 is YYREEE in the germline V gene (reference sequence). The CDR3 extends over 15 amino acids. J lost 8 bases, V lost 4 bases, and 7 bases had no gene match.